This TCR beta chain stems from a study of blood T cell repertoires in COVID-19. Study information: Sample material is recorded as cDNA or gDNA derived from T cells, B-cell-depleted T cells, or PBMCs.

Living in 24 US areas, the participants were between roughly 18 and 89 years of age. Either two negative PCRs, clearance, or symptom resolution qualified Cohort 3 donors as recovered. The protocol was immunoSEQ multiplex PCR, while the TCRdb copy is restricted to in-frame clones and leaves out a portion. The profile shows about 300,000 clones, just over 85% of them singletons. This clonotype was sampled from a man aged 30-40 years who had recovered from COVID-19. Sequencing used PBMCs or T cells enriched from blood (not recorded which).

CDR3 protein: CASSVVGVETGELFF. The CDR3 region has the DNA TGCGCCAGCAGTGTAGTAGGGGTTGAAACCGGGGAGCTGTTTTTT. This chain links TRBV10-1 with TRBJ2-2, with D tentatively TRBD1 (5 bases). The CDR3 has 15 residues. Germline loops: CDR1 WNHNN, CDR2 SYGVQD (reference sequence). The germline V and J ends were trimmed by 4 bases and 5 bases, with 14 bases remaining between them.